These 2 T cell receptor beta chains were all obtained from the same sample, sequenced in a study of T cell repertoires in cytomegalovirus infection. TCRdb analysed the reads with MiXCR anew, one entry per CDR3 protein. The sample includes around 260,000 distinct CDR3 sequences, roughly 9.1% of them seen just once. The material sequenced was PBMCs. The receptor source for this set is a human donor in good health (CMV status not recorded). Some clones in this sample may be carry-over from other donors' samples.

This clonotype was recorded at least ten times. J is TRBJ2-1 and V is TRBV2; TRBD1 is a possible D gene (6 bases). Trimming took 7 bases from V and 1 from J, leaving 11 bases between them. The germline V gene encodes CDR1 SNHLY and CDR2 FYNNEI. This CDR3 region has 14 residues. CDR3 DNA sequence: TGTGCCAGCATGGGGACACCGTCCTACAATGAGCAGTTCTTC. This codes for CASMGTPSYNEQFF.

The V gene is TRBV20-1, the J gene TRBJ1-2; D uncertain. This CDR3 spans 12 amino acids. V lost 0 bases, J lost 8 bases, and 10 bases lay in between. CDR1 and CDR2 from the germline V gene are DFQATT and SNEGSKA (reference sequence). The CDR3 DNA follows: TGCAGTGCTAGAGACCCACCTGGGGGCTACACCTTC. This sequence encodes CSARDPPGGYTF.